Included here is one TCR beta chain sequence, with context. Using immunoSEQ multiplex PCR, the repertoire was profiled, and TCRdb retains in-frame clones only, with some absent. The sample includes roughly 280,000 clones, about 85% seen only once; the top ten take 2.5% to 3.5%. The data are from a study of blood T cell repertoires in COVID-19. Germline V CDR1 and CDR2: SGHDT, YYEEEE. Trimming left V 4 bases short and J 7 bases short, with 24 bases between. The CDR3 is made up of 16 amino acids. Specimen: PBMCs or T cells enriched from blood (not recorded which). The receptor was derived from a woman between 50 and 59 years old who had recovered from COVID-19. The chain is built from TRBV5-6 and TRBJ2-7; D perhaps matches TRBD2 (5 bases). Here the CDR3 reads CASSPLTHVPTGEQYF. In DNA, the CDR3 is TGTGCCAGCAGCCCCTTGACACACGTGCCCACGGGGGAGCAGTACTTC.